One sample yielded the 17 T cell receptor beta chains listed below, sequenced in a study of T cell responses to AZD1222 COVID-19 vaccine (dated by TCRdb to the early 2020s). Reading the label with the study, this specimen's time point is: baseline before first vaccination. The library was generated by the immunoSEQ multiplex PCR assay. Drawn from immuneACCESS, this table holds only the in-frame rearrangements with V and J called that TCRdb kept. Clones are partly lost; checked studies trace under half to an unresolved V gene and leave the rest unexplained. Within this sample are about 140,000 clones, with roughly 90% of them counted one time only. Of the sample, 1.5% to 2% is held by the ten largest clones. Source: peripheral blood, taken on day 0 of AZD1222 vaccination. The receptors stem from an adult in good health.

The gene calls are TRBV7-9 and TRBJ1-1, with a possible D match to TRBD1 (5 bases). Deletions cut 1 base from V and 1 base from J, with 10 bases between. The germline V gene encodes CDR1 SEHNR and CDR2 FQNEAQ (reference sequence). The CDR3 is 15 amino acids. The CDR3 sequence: CASSLGRAQNTEAFF. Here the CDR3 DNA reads TGTGCCAGCAGCTTAGGCAGGGCCCAGAACACTGAAGCTTTCTTT.

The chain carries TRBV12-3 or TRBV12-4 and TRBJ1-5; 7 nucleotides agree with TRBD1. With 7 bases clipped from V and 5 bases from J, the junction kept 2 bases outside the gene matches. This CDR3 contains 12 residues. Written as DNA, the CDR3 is TGTGCCAGCACCAGGGGGGATCAGCCCCAGCATTTT. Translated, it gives CASTRGDQPQHF.

The CDR3 loop reads CASSRTGGETGKPQHF. The CDR3 DNA sequence: TGTGCCAGCAGCCGGACCGGAGGGGAAACGGGGAAGCCCCAGCATTTT. J is TRBJ1-5 and V is TRBV4-2, with D perhaps TRBD1 (5 bases). This CDR3 contains 16 residues. Germline CDR1 reads LGHNA; CDR2 reads YNFKEQ. Trimming shortened V by 4 bases and J by 8 bases, and 21 bases separated the two germline ends.

CDR3 in amino acids: CASSLGQVNYGYTF. DNA for the CDR3: TGCGCCAGCAGCCTGGGACAGGTGAACTATGGCTACACCTTC. V usage is TRBV4-1 and J usage is TRBJ1-2; 8 nucleotides align to TRBD1. The CDR3 spans 14 residues. The germline gives CDR1 MGHRA, CDR2 YSYEKL. V lost 4 bases and J lost 2; bases outside the gene matches: 3.

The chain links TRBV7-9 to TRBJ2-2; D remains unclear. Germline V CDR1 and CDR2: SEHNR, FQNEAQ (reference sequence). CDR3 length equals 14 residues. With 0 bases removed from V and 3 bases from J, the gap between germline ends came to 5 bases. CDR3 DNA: TGTGCCAGCAGCTTAGCCGCTTACACCGGGGAGCTGTTTTTT. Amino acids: CASSLAAYTGELFF.

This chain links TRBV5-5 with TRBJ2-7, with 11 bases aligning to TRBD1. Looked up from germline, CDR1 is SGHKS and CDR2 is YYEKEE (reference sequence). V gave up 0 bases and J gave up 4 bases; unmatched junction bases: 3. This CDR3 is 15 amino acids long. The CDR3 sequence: CASSLVGQGAYEQYF. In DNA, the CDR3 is TGTGCCAGCAGCTTGGTCGGACAGGGGGCGTACGAGCAGTACTTC.

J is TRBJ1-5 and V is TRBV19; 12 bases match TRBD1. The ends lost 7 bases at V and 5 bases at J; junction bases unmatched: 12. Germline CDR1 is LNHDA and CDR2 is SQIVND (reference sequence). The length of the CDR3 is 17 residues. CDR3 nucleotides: TGTGCCAGTACCCCATGGGGACAGGGGGCGGTTTATCAGCCCCAGCATTTT. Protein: CASTPWGQGAVYQPQHF.

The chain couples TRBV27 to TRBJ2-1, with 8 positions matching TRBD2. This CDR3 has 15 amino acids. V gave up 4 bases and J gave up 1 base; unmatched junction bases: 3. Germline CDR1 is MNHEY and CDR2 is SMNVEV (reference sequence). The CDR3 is CASSYSGRSYNEQFF. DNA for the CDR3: TGTGCCAGCAGTTACAGCGGGAGATCCTACAATGAGCAGTTCTTC.

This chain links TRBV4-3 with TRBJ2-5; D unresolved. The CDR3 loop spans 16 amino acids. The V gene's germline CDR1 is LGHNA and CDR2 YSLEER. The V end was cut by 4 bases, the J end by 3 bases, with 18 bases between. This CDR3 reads CASSLPGTVEKETQYF. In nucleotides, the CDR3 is TGCGCCAGCAGCCTCCCCGGAACAGTCGAAAAAGAGACCCAGTACTTC.

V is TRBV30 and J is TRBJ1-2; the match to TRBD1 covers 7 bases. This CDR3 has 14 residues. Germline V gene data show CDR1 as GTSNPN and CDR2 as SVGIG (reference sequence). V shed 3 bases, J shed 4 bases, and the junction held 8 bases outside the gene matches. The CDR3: CAWSATGTGYGYTF. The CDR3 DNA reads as TGTGCCTGGAGCGCGACAGGGACTGGCTATGGCTACACCTTC.

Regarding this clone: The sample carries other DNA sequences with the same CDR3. The CDR3: CASSYGTGLNTEAFF. CDR3 DNA: TGTGCCAGCAGTTACGGGACAGGCTTGAACACTGAAGCTTTCTTT. This chain joins TRBV6-5 and TRBJ1-1, with 8 nucleotides matching TRBD1. The CDR3 extends over 15 amino acids. The trim removed 2 bases at V and 0 bases at J, leaving 2 bases unmatched. CDR1 is MNHEY and CDR2 is SVGAGI in the germline V gene.

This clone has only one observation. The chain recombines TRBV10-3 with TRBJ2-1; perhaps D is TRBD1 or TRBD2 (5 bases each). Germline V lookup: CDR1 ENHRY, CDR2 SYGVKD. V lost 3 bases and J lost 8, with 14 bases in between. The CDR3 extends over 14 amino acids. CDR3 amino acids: CAISEGDPGHEQFF. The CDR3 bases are TGTGCCATCAGTGAAGGGGACCCCGGTCATGAGCAGTTCTTC.

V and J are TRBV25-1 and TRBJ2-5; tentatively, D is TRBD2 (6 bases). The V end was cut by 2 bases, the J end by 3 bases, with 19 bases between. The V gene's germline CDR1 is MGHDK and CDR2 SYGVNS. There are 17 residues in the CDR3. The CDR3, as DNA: TGTGCCAGCAGTGAAGGAGGTAGCGGAGGGCCCAAAGAGACCCAGTACTTC. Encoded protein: CASSEGGSGGPKETQYF.

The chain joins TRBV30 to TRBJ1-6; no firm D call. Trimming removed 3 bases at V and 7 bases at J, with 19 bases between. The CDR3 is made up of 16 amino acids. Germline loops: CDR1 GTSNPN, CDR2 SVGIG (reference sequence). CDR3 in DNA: TGTGCCTGGAGCGCAGTGGCCCGGGGATGGAATTCACCCCTCCACTTT. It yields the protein CAWSAVARGWNSPLHF.

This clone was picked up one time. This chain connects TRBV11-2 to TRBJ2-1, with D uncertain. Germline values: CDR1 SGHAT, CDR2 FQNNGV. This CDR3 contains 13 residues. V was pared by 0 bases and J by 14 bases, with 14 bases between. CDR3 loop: CASSLDPLGRKFF. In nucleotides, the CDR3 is TGTGCCAGCAGCTTAGATCCTTTAGGGCGAAAGTTCTTC.

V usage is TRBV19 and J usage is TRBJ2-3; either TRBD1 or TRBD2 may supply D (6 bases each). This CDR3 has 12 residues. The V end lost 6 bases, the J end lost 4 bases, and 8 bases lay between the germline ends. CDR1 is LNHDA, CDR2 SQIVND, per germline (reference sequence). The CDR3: CASRRGADTQYF. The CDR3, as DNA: TGTGCCAGTAGAAGGGGGGCAGATACGCAGTATTTT. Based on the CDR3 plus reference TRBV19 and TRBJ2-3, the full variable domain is DGGITQSPKYLFRKEGQNVTLSCEQNLNHDAMYWYRQDPGQGLRLIYYSQIVNDFQKGDIAEGYSVSREKKESFPLTVTSAQKNPTAFYLCASRRGADTQYFGPGTRLTVL.

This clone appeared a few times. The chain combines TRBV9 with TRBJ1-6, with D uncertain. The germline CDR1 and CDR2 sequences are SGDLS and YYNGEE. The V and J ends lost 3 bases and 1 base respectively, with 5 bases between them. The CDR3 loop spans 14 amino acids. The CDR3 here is CASSGGSYNSPLHF. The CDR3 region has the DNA TGTGCCAGCAGCGGAGGATCCTATAATTCACCCCTCCACTTT.